This T cell receptor beta chain comes out of a study of radiotherapy plus CTLA-4 blockade in lung cancer. Study as a whole: The study recorded objective responses in roughly 18% of patients and disease control in about 31%. General study points: Once radiotherapy plus ipilimumab had been given, TCR clones derived from tumor expanded in blood. Reportedly, early blood T cell clone dynamics best predicted response, with interferon-beta.

As for this clone: What it binds is not known.

CTLA-4 blockade with ipilimumab, together with focal radiation, was given to patients with chemo-refractory metastatic non-small-cell lung cancer. CDR3 length: 16 amino acids. Losses at the gene ends were 7 bases for V and 4 bases for J; bases not matched to a gene: 15. Germline V gene lookup returns CDR1 MDHEN and CDR2 SYDVKM. TCRdb's table, derived via immunoSEQ multiplex PCR, lists solely in-frame clones and lacks some. The sample lists around 49,000 clones; roughly 84% were seen once. The chain couples TRBV28 to TRBJ1-2; 7 nucleotides match TRBD1. The source of this sequence is a human donor with non-small cell lung cancer whose response to radiotherapy plus ipilimumab could not be evaluated. The sequenced sample was peripheral blood, obtained from a patient treated with radiotherapy plus ipilimumab. CDR3 in amino acids: CASISPLGTESYGYTF. In DNA, the CDR3 is TGTGCCAGCATCTCACCACTGGGGACAGAGAGCTATGGCTACACCTTC.